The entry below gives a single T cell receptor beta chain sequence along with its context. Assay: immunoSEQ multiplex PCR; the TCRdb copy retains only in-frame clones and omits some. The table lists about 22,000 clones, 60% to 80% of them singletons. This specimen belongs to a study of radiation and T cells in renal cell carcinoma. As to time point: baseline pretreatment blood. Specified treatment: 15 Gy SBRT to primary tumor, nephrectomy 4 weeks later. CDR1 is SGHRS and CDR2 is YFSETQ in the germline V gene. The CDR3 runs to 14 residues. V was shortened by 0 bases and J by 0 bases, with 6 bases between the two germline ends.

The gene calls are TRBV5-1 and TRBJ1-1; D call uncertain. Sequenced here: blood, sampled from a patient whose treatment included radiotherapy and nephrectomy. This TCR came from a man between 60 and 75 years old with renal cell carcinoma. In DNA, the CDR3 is TGCGCCAGCAGCTTGGTACCGATGAACACTGAAGCTTTCTTT. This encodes CASSLVPMNTEAFF. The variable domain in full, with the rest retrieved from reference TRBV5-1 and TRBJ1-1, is KAGVTQTPRYLIKTRGQQVTLSCSPISGHRSVSWYQQTPGQGLQFLFEYFSETQRNKGNFPGRFSGRQFSNSRSEMNVSTLELGDSALYLCASSLVPMNTEAFFGQGTRLTVV.